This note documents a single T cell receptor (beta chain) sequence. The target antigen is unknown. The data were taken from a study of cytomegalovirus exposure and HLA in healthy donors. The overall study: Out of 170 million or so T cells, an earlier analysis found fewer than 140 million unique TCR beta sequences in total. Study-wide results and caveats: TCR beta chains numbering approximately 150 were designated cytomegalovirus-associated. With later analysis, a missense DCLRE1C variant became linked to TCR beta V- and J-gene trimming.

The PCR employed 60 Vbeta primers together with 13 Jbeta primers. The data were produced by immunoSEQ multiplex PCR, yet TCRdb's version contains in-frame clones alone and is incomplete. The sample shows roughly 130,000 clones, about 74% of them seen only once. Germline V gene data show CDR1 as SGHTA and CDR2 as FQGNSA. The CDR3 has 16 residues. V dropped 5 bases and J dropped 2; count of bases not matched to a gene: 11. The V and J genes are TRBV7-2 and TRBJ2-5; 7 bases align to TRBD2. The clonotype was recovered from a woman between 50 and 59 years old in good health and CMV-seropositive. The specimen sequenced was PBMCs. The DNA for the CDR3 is TGTGCCAGCAGCCCTCCCGGGACTAAGGGGCAAGAGACCCAGTACTTC. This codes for CASSPPGTKGQETQYF.